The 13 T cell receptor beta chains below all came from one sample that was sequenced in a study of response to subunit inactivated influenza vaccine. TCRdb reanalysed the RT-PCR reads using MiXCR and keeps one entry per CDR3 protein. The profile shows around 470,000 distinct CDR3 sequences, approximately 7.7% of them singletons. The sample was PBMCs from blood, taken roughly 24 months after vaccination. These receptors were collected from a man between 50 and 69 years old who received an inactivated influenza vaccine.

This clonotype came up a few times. CDR3 amino acids: CSVEKGTSGTDTQYF. As DNA, the CDR3 is TGCAGCGTTGAAAAAGGCACTTCTGGGACAGATACGCAGTATTTT. The V gene is TRBV29-1, the J gene TRBJ2-3; unclear D gene. The V and J ends lost 2 bases and 3 bases respectively, with 15 bases between them. The CDR3 contains 15 residues. In germline, CDR1 is SQVTM, CDR2 ANQGSEA.

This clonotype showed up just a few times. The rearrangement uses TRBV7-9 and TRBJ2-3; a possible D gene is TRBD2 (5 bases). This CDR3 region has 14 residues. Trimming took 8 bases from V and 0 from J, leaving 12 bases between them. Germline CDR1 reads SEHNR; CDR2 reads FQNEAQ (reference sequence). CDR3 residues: CASGELTSTDTQYF. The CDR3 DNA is TGTGCCAGCGGGGAGTTAACCAGCACAGATACGCAGTATTTT. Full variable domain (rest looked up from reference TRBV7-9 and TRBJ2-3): DTGVSQNPRHKITKRGQNVTFRCDPISEHNRLYWYRQTLGQGPEFLTYFQNEAQLEKSRLLSDRFSAERPKGSFSTLEIQRTEQGDSAMYLCASGELTSTDTQYFGPGTRLTVL.

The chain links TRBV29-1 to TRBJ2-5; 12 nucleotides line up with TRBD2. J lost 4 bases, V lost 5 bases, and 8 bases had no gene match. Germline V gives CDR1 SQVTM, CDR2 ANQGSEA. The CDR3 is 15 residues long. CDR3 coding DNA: TGCAGCGTTCTCCTAGCGGGGGGGCTTGGAGAGACCCAGTACTTC. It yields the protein CSVLLAGGLGETQYF.

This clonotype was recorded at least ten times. The CDR3 DNA is TGTGCCAGCAGCTTAGAGGTCGCCGGGGGGCTCGAGCAGTTCTTC. This translates into CASSLEVAGGLEQFF. The V call is TRBV7-8, the J call TRBJ2-1; TRBD2 might be the D (7 bases). This CDR3 spans 15 amino acids. V lost 1 base and J 10 bases, leaving 17 bases between the germline ends. CDR1 and CDR2 from the germline V gene are SGHVS and FQNEAQ.

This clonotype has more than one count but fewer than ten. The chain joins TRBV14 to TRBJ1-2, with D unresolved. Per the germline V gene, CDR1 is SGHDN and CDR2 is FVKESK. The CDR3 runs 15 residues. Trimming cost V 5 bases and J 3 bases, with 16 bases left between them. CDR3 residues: CASSSLTQSHYGYTF. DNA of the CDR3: TGTGCCAGCAGCTCCTTAACCCAATCCCACTATGGCTACACCTTC.

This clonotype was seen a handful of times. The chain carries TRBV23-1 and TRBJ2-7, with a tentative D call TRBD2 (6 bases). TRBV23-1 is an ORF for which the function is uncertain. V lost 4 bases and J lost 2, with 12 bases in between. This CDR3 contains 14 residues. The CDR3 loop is CASSRAGSPYEQYF. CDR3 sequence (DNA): TGCGCCAGCAGTCGCGCGGGGTCCCCCTACGAGCAGTACTTC.

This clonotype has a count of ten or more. This chain's CDR3 is CASSQTGGGNTIYF. The CDR3 DNA follows: TGCGCCAGCAGTCAAACAGGGGGCGGAAACACCATATATTTT. V and J are TRBV5-1 and TRBJ1-3; 9 nucleotides align to TRBD1. The CDR3 has 14 residues. Trimming removed 5 bases from V and 4 bases from J; junction bases left unmatched: 4. The germline V gene encodes CDR1 SGHRS and CDR2 YFSETQ.

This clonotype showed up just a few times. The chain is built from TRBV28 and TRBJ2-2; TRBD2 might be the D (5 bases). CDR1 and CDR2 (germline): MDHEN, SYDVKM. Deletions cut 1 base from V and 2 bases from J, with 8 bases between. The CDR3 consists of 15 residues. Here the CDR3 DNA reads TGTGCCAGCAGTTTATTCGGGGAAAACACCGGGGAGCTGTTTTTT. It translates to CASSLFGENTGELFF.

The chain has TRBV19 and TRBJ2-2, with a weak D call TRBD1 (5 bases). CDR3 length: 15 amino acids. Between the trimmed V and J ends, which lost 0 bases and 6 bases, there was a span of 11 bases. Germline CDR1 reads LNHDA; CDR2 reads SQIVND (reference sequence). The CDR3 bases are TGTGCCAGTAGTATAGAAGGAAGGGGCTCCGGGGAGCTGTTTTTT. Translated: CASSIEGRGSGELFF.

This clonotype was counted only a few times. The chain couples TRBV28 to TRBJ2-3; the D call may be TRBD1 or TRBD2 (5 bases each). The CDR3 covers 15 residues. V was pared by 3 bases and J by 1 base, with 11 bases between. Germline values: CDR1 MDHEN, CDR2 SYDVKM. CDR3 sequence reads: CASSLRGRGTDTQYF. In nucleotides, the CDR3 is TGTGCCAGCAGTTTGAGGGGCCGCGGCACAGATACGCAGTATTTT.

Written as DNA, the CDR3 is TGTGCCAGCAGCAAAGGACAGGGAAAAGCTTTCTTT. Translation: CASSKGQGKAFF. The chain couples TRBV7-2 to TRBJ1-1, with 8 positions matching TRBD1. The CDR3 has 12 amino acids. Losses at the gene ends were 5 bases for V and 9 bases for J; bases not matched to a gene: 5. Per germline, CDR1 SGHTA and CDR2 FQGNSA.

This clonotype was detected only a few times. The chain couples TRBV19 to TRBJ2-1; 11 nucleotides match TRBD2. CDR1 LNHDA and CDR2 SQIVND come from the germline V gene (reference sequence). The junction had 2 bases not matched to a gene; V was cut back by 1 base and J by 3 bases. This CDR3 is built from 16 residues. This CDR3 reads CASSIVGTSGYNEQFF. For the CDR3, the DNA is TGTGCCAGTAGTATAGTCGGGACTAGCGGCTACAATGAGCAGTTCTTC.

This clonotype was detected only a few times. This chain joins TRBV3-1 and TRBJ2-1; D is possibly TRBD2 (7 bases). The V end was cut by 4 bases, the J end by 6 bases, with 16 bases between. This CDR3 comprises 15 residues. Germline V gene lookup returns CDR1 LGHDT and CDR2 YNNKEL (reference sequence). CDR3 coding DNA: TGTGCCAGCAGCCGGAGGGGGGAGGGCCCCAATGAGCAGTTCTTC. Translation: CASSRRGEGPNEQFF.